One and the same sample provided the 17 T cell receptor beta chains below, sequenced in a study of blood T cell repertoires in COVID-19. Only in-frame clones appear in the TCRdb table, and some are missing; sequencing was by immunoSEQ multiplex PCR. The sample carries about 48,000 clones, 75% to 80% recorded once. The sequenced sample consisted of peripheral blood. The receptor source for this set is a human donor with active or convalescent COVID-19. The donor label of this sample is uncertain.

J is TRBJ1-1 and V is TRBV14; tentatively, D is TRBD1 (5 bases). The length of the CDR3 is 13 residues. Germline CDR1 and CDR2: SGHDN and FVKESK. Trimming took 4 bases from V and 5 from J, leaving 11 bases between them. In nucleotides, the CDR3 is TGTGCCAGCAGCCCCAGGAGGGGTACTGAAGCTTTCTTT. Encoded protein: CASSPRRGTEAFF.

This chain connects TRBV6-1 to TRBJ1-2; D perhaps matches TRBD1 (6 bases). The length of the CDR3 is 14 residues. The V end was cut by 2 bases, the J end by 0 bases, with 7 bases between. Germline values: CDR1 MNHNS, CDR2 SASEGT. The chain's CDR3 is CASSENRANYGYTF. The DNA for the CDR3 is TGTGCCAGCAGTGAAAACAGGGCTAACTATGGCTACACCTTC.

The chain uses TRBV11-3 and TRBJ2-1; TRBD1 is a possible D gene (7 bases). The CDR3 runs 17 residues. The V gene lost 2 bases and the J gene lost 9 bases, with 23 bases spanning the gap. Germline CDR1 SGHNT, CDR2 YENEEA. Here the CDR3 reads CASSLPTTGRLFSEQFF. CDR3 coding DNA: TGTGCCAGCAGCTTACCCACGACAGGGAGGCTTTTCAGTGAGCAGTTCTTC.

The J gene is TRBJ2-4, the V gene TRBV9; tentatively, D is TRBD1 (5 bases). V lost 3 bases and J lost 7, with 14 bases in between. The CDR3 consists of 14 residues. Germline V gives CDR1 SGDLS, CDR2 YYNGEE. CDR3 sequence (DNA): TGTGCCAGCAGCGCCCGAACAGGAGACAACATTCAGTACTTC. Translated, it gives CASSARTGDNIQYF.

The V and J genes are TRBV5-4 and TRBJ2-1; 13 nucleotides align to TRBD2. The CDR3 totals 16 residues. Germline V gene data show CDR1 as SGHNT and CDR2 as YYREEE (reference sequence). The V gene end was trimmed by 3 bases and the J gene end by 7 bases; junction bases not matched to a gene: 7. In DNA form, the CDR3 reads TGTGCCAGCAGCTCCCGGACTAGCGGGAGTATAAATGAGCAGTTCTTC. As protein: CASSSRTSGSINEQFF.

This clone has a single count. This sequence joins TRBV25-1 and TRBJ2-1; 9 bases are shared with TRBD2. Germline lookup yields CDR1 MGHDK and CDR2 SYGVNS. CDR3 size: 15 residues. Trimming removed 2 bases from V and 10 bases from J; junction bases left unmatched: 9. The CDR3 DNA reads TGTGCCAGCAGTGAAAAAATAGCGGGAGTAGGGGAGCAGTTCTTC. Translating gives CASSEKIAGVGEQFF.

At least ten counts were recorded for this clone. This chain links TRBV5-3 with TRBJ2-1, with 14 bases matching TRBD2. TRBV5-3 is classed as an ORF, of uncertain function. The CDR3 totals 13 residues. The V and J ends lost 10 bases and 12 bases, in that order; junction bases with no gene match: 9. The DNA of the CDR3 is TGTGCCGGGCCGGGACTAGCGGGAGTTCGGCAGTTCTTC. Protein product: CAGPGLAGVRQFF.

In its sample, this clone is medium-sized. The chain recombines TRBV4-1 with TRBJ2-2; perhaps TRBD1 as D (7 bases). The CDR3 is 16 residues long. Germline-derived CDR1 and CDR2 are MGHRA and YSYEKL. Trimming removed 5 bases from V and 5 bases from J, with 18 bases in between. Here the CDR3 reads CASSYQPGGLTGELFF. CDR3 in DNA: TGCGCCAGCAGCTATCAACCAGGGGGGTTGACCGGGGAGCTGTTTTTT.

The chain uses TRBV6-2 or TRBV6-3 and TRBJ1-5, with a possible D match to TRBD1 (6 bases). CDR3 length equals 16 residues. CDR1 is MNHEY and CDR2 is SVGEGT in the germline V gene. V was shortened by 5 bases and J by 0 bases, with 14 bases between the two germline ends. The CDR3 nucleotides read TGTGCCAGCAGTGCTACCGGACAGTTTAGCAATCAGCCCCAGCATTTT. Its translation is CASSATGQFSNQPQHF.

This clone was found a few times. The V gene is TRBV6-5, the J gene TRBJ1-2; D possibly corresponds to TRBD1 (5 bases). This CDR3 comprises 15 residues. Germline-derived CDR1 and CDR2 are MNHEY and SVGAGI. Deletions cut 6 bases from V and 0 bases from J, with 14 bases between. The CDR3 reads CASRERDEANYGYTF. In nucleotides, the CDR3 is TGTGCCAGCAGGGAGCGGGACGAAGCTAACTATGGCTACACCTTC.

The chain has TRBV6-2 or TRBV6-3 and TRBJ1-2, with 8 positions matching TRBD1. Germline V gene lookup returns CDR1 MNHEY and CDR2 SVGEGT. V was clipped by 2 bases and J by 3 bases; unmatched bases: 8. This CDR3 is 16 amino acids long. CDR3 DNA: TGTGCCAGCAGTTACCAACTCAGGGGGCGAGACTATGGCTACACCTTC. Its protein is CASSYQLRGRDYGYTF.

The chain links TRBV24-1 to TRBJ1-1, with D unresolved. Germline V gene sequence: CDR1 KGHDR, CDR2 SFDVKD. Trimming left V 10 bases short and J 3 bases short, with 14 bases between. The CDR3 is 13 residues long. The CDR3 region is CATTTRRDTEAFF. The DNA for the CDR3 is TGTGCCACGACCACTAGAAGAGACACTGAAGCTTTCTTT.

The gene calls are TRBV5-1 and TRBJ2-5; TRBD2 matches at 13 bases. Per the germline V gene, CDR1 is SGHRS and CDR2 is YFSETQ. The CDR3 covers 17 residues. The V and J ends lost 0 bases and 13 bases, in that order; junction bases with no gene match: 15. The CDR3 protein is CASSLAGPGLAGTMTYF. CDR3 coding DNA: TGCGCCAGCAGCTTGGCAGGGCCGGGACTAGCGGGGACGATGACGTACTTC.

This chain uses TRBV30 with TRBJ1-1; no reliable D call. CDR1 is GTSNPN and CDR2 is SVGIG in the germline V gene (reference sequence). Trimming pared 2 bases from V and 5 bases from J, leaving 9 bases between. CDR3 length equals 12 residues. For the CDR3, the DNA is TGTGCCTGGAGTCCAACAAATACTGAAGCTTTCTTT. It is translated as CAWSPTNTEAFF.

The chain joins TRBV12-5 to TRBJ2-7; TRBD1 aligns across 9 bases. The CDR3 consists of 17 residues. Germline trimming cut 1 base from V and 2 bases from J; bases unmatched to any gene: 9. CDR1 is LGHNT, CDR2 FRNRAP, per germline. This chain's CDR3 is CASGLGQGTGLAYEQYF. CDR3 DNA sequence: TGTGCTAGTGGTTTGGGCCAAGGGACAGGGCTTGCCTACGAGCAGTACTTC. The full variable domain, completed using reference TRBV12-5 and TRBJ2-7, is DARVTQTPRHKVTEMGQEVTMRCQPILGHNTVFWYRQTMMQGLELLAYFRNRAPLDDSGMPKDRFSAEMPDATLATLKIQPSEPRDSAVYFCASGLGQGTGLAYEQYFGPGTRLTVT.

The chain combines TRBV6-2 or TRBV6-3 with TRBJ2-7, with 10 bases that match TRBD1. The junction had 11 bases not matched to a gene; V was cut back by 5 bases and J by 4 bases. Germline-derived CDR1 and CDR2 are MNHEY and SVGEGT. This CDR3 has 16 amino acids. The CDR3 region is CASSMRPRTGGYEQYF. For the CDR3, the DNA is TGTGCCAGCAGTATGCGCCCTAGGACAGGGGGTTACGAGCAGTACTTC.

CDR3 loop: CASSWDRVYEQYF. Written as DNA, the CDR3 is TGTGCCAGCAGCTGGGACAGGGTTTACGAGCAGTACTTC. This chain uses TRBV5-4 with TRBJ2-7; 9 bases are a match to TRBD1. This CDR3 is 13 amino acids long. From germline, CDR1 is SGHNT and CDR2 YYREEE (reference sequence). The J segment lost 4 bases and the V segment lost 3 bases, leaving 2 bases of the junction unmatched.